The 30 T cell receptor beta chains given below trace back to one sample, sequenced in a study of response to subunit inactivated influenza vaccine. TCRdb independently ran MiXCR on the RT-PCR reads; one entry per CDR3 protein. Counted here are over 400,000 distinct CDR3 sequences, over 10% occurring once; the ten biggest clones make up around 13%. Sequenced here: PBMCs from blood, sampled about 40 days after vaccination. These receptors all come from a man aged 45-65 years who received an inactivated influenza vaccine.

V gene TRBV12-5 combines with J gene TRBJ2-5; 7 bases match TRBD2. The junction had 11 bases not matched to a gene; V was cut back by 3 bases and J by 4 bases. The CDR3 spans 16 residues. Germline V CDR1 and CDR2: LGHNT, FRNRAP. CDR3 loop: CASGFSGAGFGETQYF. The CDR3 nucleotides read TGTGCTAGTGGTTTTTCCGGAGCGGGATTTGGAGAGACCCAGTACTTC.

The chain couples TRBV19 to TRBJ2-5; D unresolved. Trimming took off 10 bases at V and 5 bases at J, with 11 bases between the two ends. In germline, CDR1 is LNHDA, CDR2 SQIVND (reference sequence). The CDR3 extends over 11 amino acids. CDR3 in DNA: TGTGCCACCGCGACTGGGGAGACCCAGTACTTC. Amino acids: CATATGETQYF.

The CDR3 here is CASGLYSGTQYF. CDR3 DNA sequence: TGTGCCAGCGGGCTATATAGTGGGACGCAGTATTTT. This rearrangement joins TRBV6-5 to TRBJ2-3, with D hard to call. In germline, CDR1 is MNHEY, CDR2 SVGAGI. Trimming shortened V by 8 bases and J by 9 bases, and 15 bases separated the two germline ends. The CDR3 totals 12 residues.

This clonotype was picked up a small number of times. This rearrangement joins TRBV12-3 or TRBV12-4 to TRBJ1-5; D remains ambiguous. Trimming stripped 5 bases from V and 2 bases from J, with 13 bases between. The CDR3 loop spans 15 amino acids. The CDR3 sequence: CASSTSVPRNQPQHF. The CDR3 DNA sequence: TGTGCCAGCAGTACCTCAGTACCTCGCAATCAGCCCCAGCATTTT.

This clonotype occurred a few times. The genes are TRBV6-1 and TRBJ2-1; 9 nucleotides line up with TRBD2. Germline assignment: CDR1 MNHNS and CDR2 SASEGT. Trimming took 7 bases from V and 5 from J; bases not matched to a gene: 9. The length of the CDR3 is 15 residues. CDR3 bases: TGTGCCAGCACCACAACTAGCGGGCTACACAATGAGCAGTTCTTC. Protein sequence: CASTTTSGLHNEQFF.

With respect to this clonotype: At one end, the junction sequence differs from germline, possibly due to a read error. V gene TRBV6-5 combines with J gene TRBJ1-1; D is unresolved. Germline assignment: CDR1 MNHEY and CDR2 SVGAGI. CDR3 length: 15 residues. The CDR3 loop is CASSYANSPNSEAFF. The CDR3 nucleotides are TGTGCCAGCAGTTATGCGAATAGCCCGAACTCTGAAGCTTTCTTT.

This clonotype was seen a handful of times. The J gene is TRBJ1-4, the V gene TRBV11-2; D unresolved. This CDR3 has 15 residues. The germline V and J ends were trimmed by 5 bases and 6 bases, with 16 bases remaining between them. Germline-derived CDR1 and CDR2 are SGHAT and FQNNGV. CDR3 in amino acids: CASSLRVLPDEKLFF. As DNA, the CDR3 is TGTGCCAGCAGCCTAAGGGTCCTTCCTGATGAAAAACTGTTTTTT.

The sample holds a few counts of this clonotype. The chain is built from TRBV20-1 and TRBJ2-7; D tentatively fits TRBD1 or TRBD2 (5 bases each). The germline gives CDR1 DFQATT, CDR2 SNEGSKA (reference sequence). The CDR3 has 13 amino acids. V was cut by 4 bases and J by 5 bases, with 15 bases left in between. DNA for the CDR3: TGCAGTGCTACCCGGGGCATGCGGGACGAGCAGTACTTC. It translates to CSATRGMRDEQYF.

This clonotype turned up a few times. V is TRBV30 and J is TRBJ2-2; D unclear. The germline V gene encodes CDR1 GTSNPN and CDR2 SVGIG (reference sequence). The CDR3 extends over 13 amino acids. CDR3 in DNA: TGTGCGTTTAGTAGGACGAACACCGGGGAGCTGTTTTTT. It specifies CAFSRTNTGELFF.

The chain recombines TRBV6-6 with TRBJ1-1; TRBD1 is a possible D gene (5 bases). The germline gives CDR1 MNHNY, CDR2 SVGAGI (reference sequence). V lost 7 bases to trimming and J lost 8 bases, with 17 bases between them. This CDR3 has 13 residues. CDR3 nucleotides: TGTGCCAGCACCCCAGGGTCCCAGCTAGAAGCTTTCTTT. Encoded protein: CASTPGSQLEAFF.

The gene calls are TRBV4-3 and TRBJ2-7; perhaps TRBD2 as D (7 bases). Trimming left V 1 base short and J 4 bases short, with 20 bases between. CDR1 LGHNA and CDR2 YSLEER come from the germline V gene. The CDR3 runs 17 residues. This CDR3 is CASSQGLGGASRYEQYF. Written as DNA, the CDR3 is TGCGCCAGCAGCCAAGGTCTGGGGGGGGCCTCCCGTTACGAGCAGTACTTC.

This clonotype was seen many times. J is TRBJ2-7 and V is TRBV10-3; D is perhaps TRBD2 (6 bases). The germline V gene has CDR1 ENHRY and CDR2 SYGVKD. V was trimmed by 3 bases and J by 2 bases, leaving 17 bases between them. The CDR3 spans 16 residues. CDR3 nucleotide sequence: TGTGCCATCAGTGATCAGGAGGGGAAGGGACCCTACGAGCAGTACTTC. Translated: CAISDQEGKGPYEQYF.

Turning to this clonotype: Possible read error: a much larger clone is one base away. The missing conserved phenylalanine or tryptophan at the end of this CDR3 makes a read error likely. J is TRBJ1-2 and V is TRBV12-3 or TRBV12-4, with D hard to call. This CDR3 contains 13 residues. Trimming left V 8 bases short and J 3 bases short, with 13 bases between. The CDR3 bases are TGTGCCAGCCGATTAGCGCGACACTATGGCTACACCGTC. It yields the protein CASRLARHYGYTV.

The sample holds a few counts of this clonotype. V is TRBV27 and J is TRBJ2-2, with D possibly being TRBD1 (5 bases). CDR3 length: 16 amino acids. CDR1 and CDR2 (germline): MNHEY, SMNVEV (reference sequence). Trimming pared 1 base from V and 0 bases from J, leaving 9 bases between. The CDR3 spells CASSLFSGSNTGELFF. The CDR3, as DNA: TGTGCCAGCAGTTTATTTTCAGGGTCGAACACCGGGGAGCTGTTTTTT.

The chain is built from TRBV5-6 and TRBJ1-5, with no clear D. The closer fit of TRBJ2-3 to the DNA end suggests the J call may be wrong. Germline CDR1 reads SGHDT; CDR2 reads YYEEEE. The CDR3 consists of 15 residues. The CDR3 DNA sequence: TGTGCCAGCAGCCCCGGAGCAAATAGCAATCAGCCCCAGTATTTT. Amino acid sequence: CASSPGANSNQPQYF.

The rearrangement links TRBV6-2 or TRBV6-3 to TRBJ2-5; 8 bases fit TRBD1. CDR3 size: 14 residues. J gave up 8 bases and V 5 bases, and 10 bases lay outside the gene matches. Germline V gives CDR1 MNHEY, CDR2 SVGEGT. Here the CDR3 reads CASSPGQGRLTQYF. In nucleotides, the CDR3 is TGTGCCAGCAGTCCAGGACAGGGCCGGCTTACCCAGTACTTC.

This clonotype is a singleton in its sample. This rearrangement joins TRBV7-9 to TRBJ2-1; 11 positions agree with TRBD2. The CDR3 is 14 residues long. The V and J ends lost 3 bases and 16 bases, in that order; junction bases with no gene match: 11. Per germline, CDR1 SEHNR and CDR2 FQNEAQ (reference sequence). The CDR3 here is CASSFDLAGGPLFF. In DNA form, the CDR3 reads TGTGCCAGCAGCTTCGACCTAGCGGGGGGCCCTCTCTTCTTC.

This clonotype was seen more than once but under ten times. The chain is built from TRBV20-1 and TRBJ2-7; possibly TRBD1 for D (6 bases). Germline CDR1 DFQATT, CDR2 SNEGSKA (reference sequence). The CDR3 length is 12 residues. Deletions cut 5 bases from V and 7 bases from J, with 15 bases between. CDR3 bases: TGCAGTGCTGCCCAAACAGGGTTTGAGCAGTACTTC. This translates into CSAAQTGFEQYF.

This clonotype was counted between two and nine times. The J gene is TRBJ2-3, the V gene TRBV7-3; D is unclear. This CDR3 has 14 residues. Germline V CDR1 and CDR2: SGHTA, FQGTGA. Trimming cost V 5 bases and J 6 bases, with 15 bases left between them. Written as DNA, the CDR3 is TGTGCCAGCAGCCAACTCGGACCGGCTGATACGCAGTATTTT. Its translation: CASSQLGPADTQYF.

This clonotype has at least ten counts. The genes are TRBV12-3 or TRBV12-4 and TRBJ2-7; D ambiguous. There are 13 residues in the CDR3. The V end lost 3 bases, the J end lost 3 bases, and 9 bases lay between the germline ends. The CDR3 loop is CASSFSGSYEQYF. DNA for the CDR3: TGTGCCAGCAGTTTCTCGGGTAGCTACGAGCAGTACTTC.

This clonotype was detected only a few times. J is TRBJ2-3 and V is TRBV20-1; 9 bases fit TRBD2. The CDR3 totals 16 residues. Trimming at V came to 2 bases and at J to 1 base, leaving 7 bases not matched to a gene. CDR1 DFQATT and CDR2 SNEGSKA come from the germline V gene (reference sequence). The CDR3 loop reads CSARRSGGRGTDTQYF. The CDR3 DNA sequence: TGCAGTGCTAGACGGAGCGGCGGGAGGGGCACAGATACGCAGTATTTT.

Concerning this clonotype: The junction and the germline gene differ at one end; a read error may be behind it. The rearrangement uses TRBV5-1 and TRBJ2-2; 7 bases are shared with TRBD2. Germline V gives CDR1 SGHRS, CDR2 YFSETQ. The CDR3 length is 15 residues. CDR3 loop: CASSRTSTAAGDLFF. CDR3 in DNA: TGCGCCAGCAGCCGGACTAGTACTGCCGCCGGGGATCTGTTTTTT. Full variable domain (missing parts from reference TRBV5-1 and TRBJ2-2): KAGVTQTPRYLIKTRGQQVTLSCSPISGHRSVSWYQQTPGQGLQFLFEYFSETQRNKGNFPGRFSGRQFSNSRSEMNVSTLELGDSALYLCASSRTSTAAGDLFFGEGSRLTVL.

This clonotype was detected many times. Written as DNA, the CDR3 is TGTGCCAGCAGCTTGGTTGGGACAGCTTCCTACGAGCAGTACTTC. It codes for CASSLVGTASYEQYF. This chain links TRBV5-5 with TRBJ2-7, with 7 bases matching TRBD1. The V and J ends lost 0 bases and 1 base, in that order; junction bases with no gene match: 4. CDR1 is SGHKS, CDR2 YYEKEE, per germline (reference sequence). CDR3 length: 15 amino acids.

This clonotype was counted a few times. CDR3 nucleotide sequence: TGCGCCAGCAGCCAAGACAGGGGGTATGGCTACGAGCAGTACTTC. The encoded protein is CASSQDRGYGYEQYF. The rearrangement links TRBV4-1 to TRBJ2-7; 7 bases fit TRBD1. Germline values: CDR1 MGHRA, CDR2 YSYEKL. V shed 0 bases, J shed 3 bases, and the junction held 5 bases outside the gene matches. There are 15 residues in the CDR3.

This rearrangement joins TRBV3-1 to TRBJ2-1, with 10 bases lining up with TRBD2. The CDR3 is 15 residues long. J gave up 7 bases and V 1 base, and 4 bases lay outside the gene matches. In germline, CDR1 is LGHDT, CDR2 YNNKEL (reference sequence). CDR3 in DNA: TGTGCCAGCAGCCAAGTGCTAGCGGGAGTTAATGAGCAGTTCTTC. The encoded protein is CASSQVLAGVNEQFF.

V usage is TRBV20-1 and J usage is TRBJ1-3; 7 nucleotides align to TRBD1. The CDR3 is made up of 14 amino acids. Unmatched junction bases numbered 2, after V lost 3 bases and J lost 0 bases. CDR1 and CDR2 (germline): DFQATT, SNEGSKA (reference sequence). DNA for the CDR3: TGCAGTGCTAGTAAGGGGGCCTCTGGAAACACCATATATTTT. Residues: CSASKGASGNTIYF.

This clonotype was counted only a few times. The chain recombines TRBV3-1 with TRBJ2-2; D is possibly TRBD1 (6 bases). V was clipped by 5 bases and J by 2 bases, with 12 bases between them. CDR3 length: 15 amino acids. Germline V lookup: CDR1 LGHDT, CDR2 YNNKEL (reference sequence). CDR3 sequence reads: CASSGWDTNTGELFF. CDR3 nucleotides: TGTGCCAGCAGCGGCTGGGACACCAACACCGGGGAGCTGTTTTTT.

This clonotype has more than one count but fewer than ten. The chain links TRBV7-2 to TRBJ2-1, with D maybe TRBD2 (6 bases). CDR1 and CDR2 from the germline V gene are SGHTA and FQGNSA. CDR3 length: 15 residues. V lost 2 bases and J lost 5, with 13 bases in between. CDR3 coding DNA: TGTGCCAGCAGCTTAAGGGGTAGCGGTAACAATGAGCAGTTCTTC. Amino acids: CASSLRGSGNNEQFF.

This clonotype was seen a few times. The chain recombines TRBV20-1 with TRBJ1-3, with unresolved D. The CDR3 runs to 11 residues. Trimming removed 0 bases at V and 11 bases at J, with 8 bases between. Germline V lookup: CDR1 DFQATT, CDR2 SNEGSKA (reference sequence). The CDR3 coding sequence is TGCAGTGCTAGAGATGGATGGGCCATATATTTT. Translation: CSARDGWAIYF.

V gene TRBV6-2 or TRBV6-3 combines with J gene TRBJ2-5, with 8 nucleotides matching TRBD2. Trimming removed 7 bases from V and 4 bases from J; junction bases left unmatched: 5. CDR1 MNHEY and CDR2 SVGEGT come from the germline V gene. The CDR3 totals 13 residues. This CDR3 reads CASIRGGAETQYF. CDR3 DNA sequence: TGTGCCAGCATCCGGGGGGGGGCAGAGACCCAGTACTTC.